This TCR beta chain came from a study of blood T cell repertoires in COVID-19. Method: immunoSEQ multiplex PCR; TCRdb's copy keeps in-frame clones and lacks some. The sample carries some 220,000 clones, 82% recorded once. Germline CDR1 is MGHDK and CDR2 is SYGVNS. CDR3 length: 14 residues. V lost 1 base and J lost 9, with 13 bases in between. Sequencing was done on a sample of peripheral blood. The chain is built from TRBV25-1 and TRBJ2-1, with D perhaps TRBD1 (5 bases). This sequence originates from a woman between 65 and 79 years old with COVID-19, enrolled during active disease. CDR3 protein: CASSESGSLGEQFF. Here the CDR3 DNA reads TGTGCCAGCAGTGAATCAGGGTCCCTAGGTGAGCAGTTCTTC.